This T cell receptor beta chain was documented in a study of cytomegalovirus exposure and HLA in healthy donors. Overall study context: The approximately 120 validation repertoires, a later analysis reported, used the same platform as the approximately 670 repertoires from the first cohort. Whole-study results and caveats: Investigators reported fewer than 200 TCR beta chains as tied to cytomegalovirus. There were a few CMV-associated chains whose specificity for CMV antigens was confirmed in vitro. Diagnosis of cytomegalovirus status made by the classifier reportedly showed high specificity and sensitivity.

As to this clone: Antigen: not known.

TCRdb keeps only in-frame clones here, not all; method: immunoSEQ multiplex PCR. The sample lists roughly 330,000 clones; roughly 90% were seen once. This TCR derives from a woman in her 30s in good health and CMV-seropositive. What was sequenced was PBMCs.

The DNA of the CDR3 is TGCGCCAGCAGCTTGGAGGCAGGCACAGATACGCAGTATTTT. Translated, it gives CASSLEAGTDTQYF. The chain recombines TRBV5-1 with TRBJ2-3; D is ambiguous. The V end was cut by 0 bases, the J end by 1 base, with 6 bases between. The CDR3 extends over 14 amino acids. Germline loops: CDR1 SGHRS, CDR2 YFSETQ.